This T cell receptor beta chain originates from a study of cytomegalovirus exposure and HLA in healthy donors. Findings and limits, study-wide: As a later analysis revealed, the rate of TCR association differed by HLA locus, with DRB1 most and HLA-C fewest. Prior analysis indicated that the majority of TCR beta V segments exhibited productivity approximately 87% or approximately 30% of the time.

Trimming removed 3 bases at V and 1 base at J, with 6 bases between. The CDR3 length is 13 residues. The germline gives CDR1 MNHNS, CDR2 SASEGT. 13 Jbeta primers and 60 Vbeta primers were used for the PCR. Measured with immunoSEQ multiplex PCR; TCRdb has only the in-frame clones, and not every one. The sample contains roughly 140,000 clones, 78% of which appear only once. Details on this clone: Its antigen is not identified.

The chain employs TRBV6-1 and TRBJ1-1, with unresolved D. This clonotype originated in a female donor in good health and CMV-seronegative. Sequencing was performed on PBMCs. The CDR3 is CASSDFRNTEAFF. The CDR3 DNA reads TGTGCCAGCAGTGATTTTAGGAACACTGAAGCTTTCTTT.